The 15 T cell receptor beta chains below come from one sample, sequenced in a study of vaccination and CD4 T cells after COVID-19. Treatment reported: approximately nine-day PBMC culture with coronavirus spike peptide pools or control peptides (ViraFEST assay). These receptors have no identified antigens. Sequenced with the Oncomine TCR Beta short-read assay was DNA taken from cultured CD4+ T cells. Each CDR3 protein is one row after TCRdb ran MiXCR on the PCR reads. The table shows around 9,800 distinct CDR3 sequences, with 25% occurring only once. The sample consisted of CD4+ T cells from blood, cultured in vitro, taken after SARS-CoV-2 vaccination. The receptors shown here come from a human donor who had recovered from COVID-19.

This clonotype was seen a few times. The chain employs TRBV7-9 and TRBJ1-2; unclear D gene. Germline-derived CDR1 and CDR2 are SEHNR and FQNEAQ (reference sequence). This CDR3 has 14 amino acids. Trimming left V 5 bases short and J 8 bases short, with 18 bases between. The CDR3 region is CASSIPEANGGYTF. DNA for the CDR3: TGTGCCAGCAGCATACCCGAGGCTAACGGAGGCTACACCTTC.

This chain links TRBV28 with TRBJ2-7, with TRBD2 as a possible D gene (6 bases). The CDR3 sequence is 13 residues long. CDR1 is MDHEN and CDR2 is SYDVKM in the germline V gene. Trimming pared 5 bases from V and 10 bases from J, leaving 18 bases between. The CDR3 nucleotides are TGTGCCAGCAGTCGGAGCGGGCAAGAGGCCCAGTACTTC. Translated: CASSRSGQEAQYF.

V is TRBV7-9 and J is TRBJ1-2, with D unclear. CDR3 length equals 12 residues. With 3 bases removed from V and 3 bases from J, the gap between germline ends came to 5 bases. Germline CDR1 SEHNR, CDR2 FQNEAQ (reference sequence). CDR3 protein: CASSFSDYGYTF. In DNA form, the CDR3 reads TGTGCCAGCAGCTTTTCAGACTATGGCTACACCTTC.

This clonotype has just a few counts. For the CDR3, the DNA is TGTGCCAGCAGGGCGGGACGTGGAAATCAGCCCCAGCATTTT. Translation: CASRAGRGNQPQHF. The chain recombines TRBV27 with TRBJ1-5; maybe TRBD1 (5 bases). This CDR3 has 14 residues. Trimming removed 6 bases from V and 4 bases from J, with 13 bases in between. Germline assignment: CDR1 MNHEY and CDR2 SMNVEV (reference sequence).

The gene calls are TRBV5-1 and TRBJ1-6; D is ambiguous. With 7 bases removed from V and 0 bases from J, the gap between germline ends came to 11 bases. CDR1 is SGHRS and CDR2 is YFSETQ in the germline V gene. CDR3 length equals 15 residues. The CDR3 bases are TGCGCCAGCGCCCCTGAGGGCTCCTATAATTCACCCCTCCACTTT. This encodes CASAPEGSYNSPLHF.

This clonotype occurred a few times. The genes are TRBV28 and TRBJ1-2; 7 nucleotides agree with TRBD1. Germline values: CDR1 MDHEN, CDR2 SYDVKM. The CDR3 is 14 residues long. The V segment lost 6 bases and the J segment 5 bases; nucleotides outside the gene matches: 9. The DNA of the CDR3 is TGTGCCAGCAGCCAGACAGGGTCGATGTATGGCTACACCTTC. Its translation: CASSQTGSMYGYTF.

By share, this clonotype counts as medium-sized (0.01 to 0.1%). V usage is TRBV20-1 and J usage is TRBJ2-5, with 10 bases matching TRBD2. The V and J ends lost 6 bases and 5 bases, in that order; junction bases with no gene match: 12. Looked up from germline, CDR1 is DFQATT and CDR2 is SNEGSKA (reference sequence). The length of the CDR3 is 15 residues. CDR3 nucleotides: TGCAGTGCGAAGCGGGGGGGGCCGGAGCGGGAGACCCAGTACTTC. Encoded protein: CSAKRGGPERETQYF.

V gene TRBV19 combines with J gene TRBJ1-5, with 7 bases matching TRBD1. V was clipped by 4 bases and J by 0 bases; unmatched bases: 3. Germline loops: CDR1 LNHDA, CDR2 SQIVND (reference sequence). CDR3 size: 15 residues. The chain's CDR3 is CASSKQGFSNQPQHF. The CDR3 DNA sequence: TGTGCCAGTAGTAAACAGGGGTTTAGCAATCAGCCCCAGCATTTT.

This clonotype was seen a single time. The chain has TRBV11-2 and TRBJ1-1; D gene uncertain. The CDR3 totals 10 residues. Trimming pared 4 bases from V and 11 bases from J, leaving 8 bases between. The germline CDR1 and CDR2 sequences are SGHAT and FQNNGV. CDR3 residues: CASSSPRAFF. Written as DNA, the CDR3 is TGTGCCAGCAGCTCCCCTAGGGCTTTCTTT.

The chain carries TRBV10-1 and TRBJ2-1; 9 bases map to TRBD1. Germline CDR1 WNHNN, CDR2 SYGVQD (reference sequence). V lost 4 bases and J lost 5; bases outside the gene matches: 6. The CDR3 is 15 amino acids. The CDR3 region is CASSVTGTGNNEQFF. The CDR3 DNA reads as TGCGCCAGCAGTGTAACGGGGACAGGGAACAATGAGCAGTTCTTC.

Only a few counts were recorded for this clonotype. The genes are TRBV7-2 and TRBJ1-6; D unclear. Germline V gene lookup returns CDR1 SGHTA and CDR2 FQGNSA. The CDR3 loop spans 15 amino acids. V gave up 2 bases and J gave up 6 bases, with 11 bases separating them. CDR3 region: CASSLTPPLNSPLHF. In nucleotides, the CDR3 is TGTGCCAGCAGCTTAACCCCCCCGCTTAATTCACCCCTCCACTTT.

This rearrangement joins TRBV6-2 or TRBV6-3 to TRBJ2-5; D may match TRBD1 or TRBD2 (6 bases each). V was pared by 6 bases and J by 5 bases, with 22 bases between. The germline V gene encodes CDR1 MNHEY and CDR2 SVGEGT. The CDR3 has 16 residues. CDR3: CASSSAGGSRGETQYF. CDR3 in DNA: TGTGCCAGCAGCTCCGCCGGGGGCTCGAGGGGGGAGACCCAGTACTTC.

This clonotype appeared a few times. The chain's CDR3 is CASSYQFGTAPYEQYF. In DNA, the CDR3 is TGTGCCAGCAGTTACCAGTTCGGCACAGCCCCCTACGAGCAGTACTTC. The rearrangement joins TRBV6-5 to TRBJ2-7; D gene unclear. Per the germline V gene, CDR1 is MNHEY and CDR2 is SVGAGI. This CDR3 comprises 16 residues. V lost 2 bases and J lost 2, with 16 bases in between.

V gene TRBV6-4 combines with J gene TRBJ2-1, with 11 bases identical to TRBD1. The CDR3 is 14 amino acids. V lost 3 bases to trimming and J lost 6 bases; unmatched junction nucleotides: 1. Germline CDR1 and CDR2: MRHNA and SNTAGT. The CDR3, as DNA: TGTGCCAGCAGTGAAGGGACAGGGGGCAATGAGCAGTTCTTC. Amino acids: CASSEGTGGNEQFF.

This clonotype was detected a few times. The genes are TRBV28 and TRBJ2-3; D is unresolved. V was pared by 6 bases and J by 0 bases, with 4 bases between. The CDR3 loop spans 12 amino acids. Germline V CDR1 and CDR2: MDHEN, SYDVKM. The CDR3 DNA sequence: TGTGCCAGCAGCCTCAGCACAGATACGCAGTATTTT. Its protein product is CASSLSTDTQYF.